This record concerns one T cell receptor beta chain sequence. The antigen is unknown. This sample is drawn from a study of T cell responses to AZD1222 COVID-19 vaccine. Study as a whole: Second-dose intervals near 4 or 12 weeks were combined. Study-level results: The study found vaccine-associated CD4 TCRs spanning spike, dominant at 160-218 and 743-854. Variant regions that are unmutated are reportedly the target of nearly half of spike-specific TCRs. Females made up more of the donors, who were largely white British, and clonal diversity may have come out too low.

The germline V and J ends were trimmed by 2 bases and 2 bases, with 13 bases remaining between them. The CDR3 is 15 amino acids. CDR1 is GTSNPN, CDR2 SVGIG, per germline (reference sequence). This table comes from immunoSEQ multiplex PCR, and its TCRdb copy is limited to in-frame clones, with some not included. The repertoire holds 130,000 to 150,000 clones, with 80% to 95% as singletons. The source is an adult in good health. This sample comprised peripheral blood, obtained on day 0 of AZD1222 vaccination. V and J are TRBV30 and TRBJ1-3, with D possibly matching TRBD1 (6 bases). The CDR3 bases are TGTGCCTGGAGTAGGGGGAGGGAGGCTGGAAACACCATATATTTT. Amino acid sequence: CAWSRGREAGNTIYF.